Below, 25 T cell receptor beta chains from the same sample are listed, as sequenced in a study of blood T cell repertoires in COVID-19. Sequenced by immunoSEQ multiplex PCR; TCRdb stores in-frame clones only, minus some. This sample has about 130,000 clones; roughly 80% occur once, and the top ten carry about 18%. The specimen sequenced was peripheral blood. The receptors were gathered from a woman aged 80 or over with acute or convalescent COVID-19.

This chain links TRBV10-3 with TRBJ1-4, with D unresolved. The CDR3 runs to 14 residues. Germline assignment: CDR1 ENHRY and CDR2 SYGVKD. The V gene lost 3 bases and the J gene lost 3 bases, with 8 bases spanning the gap. The CDR3 protein is CAISDNSANEKLFF. The CDR3 nucleotides are TGTGCCATCAGTGATAATTCGGCTAATGAAAAACTGTTTTTT.

This chain uses TRBV3-1 (or the pseudogene TRBV3-2) with TRBJ1-5; D gene ambiguous. V was cut by 2 bases and J by 6 bases, with 5 bases left in between. CDR1 LGHDT and CDR2 YNNKEL come from the germline V gene (reference sequence). There are 12 residues in the CDR3. The CDR3 DNA reads TGTGCCAGCAGCCAACCCGGTCAGCCCCAGCATTTT. Translation: CASSQPGQPQHF.

The V call is TRBV15, the J call TRBJ2-4, with TRBD1 matching over 7 bases. The V segment lost 1 base and the J segment 1 base; nucleotides outside the gene matches: 10. The CDR3 has 18 residues. CDR1 is LNHNV, CDR2 YYDKDF, per germline (reference sequence). CDR3 in amino acids: CATSRGSFDRVAKNIQYF. CDR3 sequence (DNA): TGTGCCACCAGCAGAGGATCCTTTGACAGGGTTGCCAAAAACATTCAGTACTTC. The complete variable domain, with remaining parts taken from reference TRBV15 and TRBJ2-4, reads DAMVIQNPRYQVTQFGKPVTLSCSQTLNHNVMYWYQQKSSQAPKLLFHYYDKDFNNEADTPDNFQSRRPNTSFCFLDIRSPGLGDTAMYLCATSRGSFDRVAKNIQYFGAGTRLSVL.

V and J are TRBV7-2 and TRBJ2-7; TRBD2 aligns across 10 bases. Germline trimming cut 5 bases from V and 7 bases from J; bases unmatched to any gene: 14. CDR3 length: 16 residues. CDR1 SGHTA and CDR2 FQGNSA come from the germline V gene. In DNA form, the CDR3 reads TGTGCCAGCAGCATGCCGGGACTAGCGAGCTTACGGGAGCAGTACTTC. Its protein is CASSMPGLASLREQYF.

V usage is TRBV12-5 and J usage is TRBJ2-1, with D maybe TRBD2 (6 bases). CDR1 and CDR2 (germline): LGHNT, FRNRAP. V was pared by 5 bases and J by 2 bases, with 16 bases between. This CDR3 spans 16 amino acids. The CDR3 sequence is CASGIKRGNTYNEQFF. The CDR3 bases are TGTGCTAGTGGTATTAAACGGGGGAATACCTACAATGAGCAGTTCTTC.

The chain couples TRBV5-1 to TRBJ1-2; D might be TRBD1 (6 bases). Germline CDR1 SGHRS, CDR2 YFSETQ. Deletions cut 0 bases from V and 4 bases from J, with 10 bases between. The CDR3 runs 14 residues. Here the CDR3 DNA reads TGCGCCAGCAGCTTGGGGCAGGGGACCTATGGCTACACCTTC. This translates into CASSLGQGTYGYTF.

This clone came up once. Other DNA variants within this sample encode the same CDR3. This rearrangement joins TRBV30 to TRBJ2-3; 11 nucleotides agree with TRBD2. In germline, CDR1 is GTSNPN, CDR2 SVGIG (reference sequence). Losses at the gene ends were 0 bases for V and 3 bases for J; bases not matched to a gene: 2. This CDR3 spans 15 amino acids. This CDR3 is CAWSVGTSGTDTQYF. The CDR3 DNA follows: TGTGCCTGGAGTGTAGGGACTAGCGGAACAGATACGCAGTATTTT.

The V call is TRBV9, the J call TRBJ2-1; 14 bases are shared with TRBD2. Germline CDR1 SGDLS, CDR2 YYNGEE. The CDR3 has 16 amino acids. Trimming at V came to 4 bases and at J to 4 bases, leaving 4 bases not matched to a gene. The CDR3 DNA is TGTGCCAGCAGCTCTCGGACTAGCGGGGGGTACAATGAGCAGTTCTTC. Translation gives CASSSRTSGGYNEQFF. Looking up the rest from reference TRBV9 and TRBJ2-1 gives the full variable domain: DSGVTQTPKHLITATGQRVTLRCSPRSGDLSVYWYQQSLDQGLQFLIQYYNGEERAKGNILERFSAQQFPDLHSELNLSSLELGDSALYFCASSSRTSGGYNEQFFGPGTRLTVL.

The rearrangement uses TRBV18 and TRBJ1-1, with D maybe TRBD1 (6 bases). This CDR3 has 16 residues. The V end lost 3 bases, the J end lost 0 bases, and 14 bases lay between the germline ends. Germline values: CDR1 KGHSH, CDR2 LQKENI. The CDR3 DNA follows: TGTGCCAGCTCACCGACAGGTCAAACCATGAACACTGAAGCTTTCTTT. This gives the protein CASSPTGQTMNTEAFF.

Note on this clone: At one end, the junction sequence differs from germline, possibly due to a read error. The rearrangement joins TRBV6-5 to TRBJ1-2, with D perhaps TRBD1 (6 bases). Germline CDR1 reads MNHEY; CDR2 reads SVGAGI. This CDR3 region has 15 residues. The CDR3 sequence is CASSYTPGGHYGYTF. CDR3 nucleotides: TGTGCCAGCAGTTACACCCCGGGGGGCCACTACGGCTACACCTTC.

V usage is TRBV2 and J usage is TRBJ2-1; 9 positions agree with TRBD2. V shed 2 bases and J 12 bases; nucleotides not matched to a gene: 8. This CDR3 contains 14 residues. Germline V lookup: CDR1 SNHLY, CDR2 FYNNEI. In DNA, the CDR3 is TGTGCCAGCAGTGAAAGAGCGGGAGGCCCCTGGCAGTTCTTC. It specifies CASSERAGGPWQFF.

The CDR3 sequence: CASSQTQGYEQYF. Written as DNA, the CDR3 is TGCGCCAGCAGCCAGACGCAGGGGTACGAGCAGTACTTC. The chain recombines TRBV4-3 with TRBJ2-7; D is perhaps TRBD1 (6 bases). The CDR3 is 13 residues long. The V gene lost 3 bases and the J gene lost 4 bases, with 10 bases spanning the gap. Germline CDR1 LGHNA, CDR2 YSLEER.

The chain carries TRBV7-2 and TRBJ2-3; 12 nucleotides align to TRBD2. Per germline, CDR1 SGHTA and CDR2 FQGNSA. Germline trimming cut 1 base from V and 6 bases from J; bases unmatched to any gene: 2. CDR3 length equals 15 residues. Here the CDR3 reads CASSLGLAGVDTQYF. The CDR3 DNA follows: TGTGCCAGCAGCTTAGGACTAGCGGGAGTGGATACGCAGTATTTT.

CDR3 amino acids: CASSSVLEGRGNTEAFF. DNA of the CDR3: TGTGCCAGTAGTTCCGTCCTAGAGGGTCGGGGAAACACTGAAGCTTTCTTT. This chain connects TRBV19 to TRBJ1-1; D unresolved. V lost 5 bases and J lost 2, with 21 bases in between. This CDR3 has 17 amino acids. Germline V gene lookup returns CDR1 LNHDA and CDR2 SQIVND (reference sequence).

The V and J genes are TRBV18 and TRBJ2-1; 9 bases fit TRBD2. V gave up 6 bases and J gave up 4 bases; unmatched junction bases: 13. Per germline, CDR1 KGHSH and CDR2 LQKENI. The CDR3 extends over 17 amino acids. CDR3 protein: CASSGGIAGVSYNEQFF. The CDR3 DNA sequence: TGTGCCAGCTCGGGGGGTATAGCGGGAGTCTCTTACAATGAGCAGTTCTTC.

This chain joins TRBV5-4 and TRBJ1-2; D ambiguous. The CDR3 is 14 residues long. Germline V gives CDR1 SGHNT, CDR2 YYREEE (reference sequence). V was shortened by 1 base and J by 3 bases, with 10 bases between the two germline ends. CDR3 coding DNA: TGTGCCAGCAGCTTGAAGGGAGCGGACTATGGCTACACCTTC. Protein product: CASSLKGADYGYTF.

In its sample, this clone was seen a few times. The rearrangement joins TRBV6-6 to TRBJ1-5; 10 bases are shared with TRBD1. V shed 6 bases and J 6 bases; nucleotides not matched to a gene: 5. The CDR3 has 14 residues. Germline assignment: CDR1 MNHNY and CDR2 SVGAGI (reference sequence). CDR3 in DNA: TGTGCCAGCAGCCCCCGACAGGGGGCTCAGCCCCAGCATTTT. Protein sequence: CASSPRQGAQPQHF.

V gene TRBV19 combines with J gene TRBJ2-1; TRBD2 aligns across 15 bases. Per germline, CDR1 LNHDA and CDR2 SQIVND (reference sequence). The CDR3 length is 19 residues. Trimming at V came to 4 bases and at J to 0 bases, leaving 7 bases not matched to a gene. The CDR3 spells CASSKGLAGGSSSYNEQFF. The CDR3 bases are TGTGCCAGTAGTAAGGGACTAGCGGGAGGTTCGAGCTCCTACAATGAGCAGTTCTTC. Variable domain in full (rest from reference TRBV19 and TRBJ2-1): DGGITQSPKYLFRKEGQNVTLSCEQNLNHDAMYWYRQDPGQGLRLIYYSQIVNDFQKGDIAEGYSVSREKKESFPLTVTSAQKNPTAFYLCASSKGLAGGSSSYNEQFFGPGTRLTVL.

V and J are TRBV7-9 and TRBJ2-3, with D perhaps matching TRBD1 (6 bases). Germline-derived CDR1 and CDR2 are SEHNR and FQNEAQ (reference sequence). The V end was cut by 1 base, the J end by 2 bases, with 13 bases between. The CDR3 loop spans 16 amino acids. The CDR3 region is CASSLVLTGLTDTQYF. CDR3 in DNA: TGTGCCAGCAGCTTAGTCCTAACAGGGCTCACAGATACGCAGTATTTT.

The V call is TRBV6-6, the J call TRBJ2-7, with 9 bases that match TRBD1. CDR1 and CDR2 (germline): MNHNY, SVGAGI (reference sequence). This CDR3 is built from 16 residues. The junction had 12 bases not matched to a gene; V was cut back by 5 bases and J by 4 bases. The CDR3 DNA reads as TGTGCCAGCAGTCATTCCGGACAGGGGCCCTTTTACGAGCAGTACTTC. As protein: CASSHSGQGPFYEQYF.

V usage is TRBV2 and J usage is TRBJ2-7; 8 bases map to TRBD2. Germline CDR1 and CDR2: SNHLY and FYNNEI. With 8 bases clipped from V and 3 bases from J, the junction kept 12 bases outside the gene matches. The CDR3 sequence is 15 residues long. CDR3 amino acids: CASSTSGGGGYEQYF. The CDR3 DNA reads as TGTGCCAGCTCCACTTCGGGGGGGGGCGGCTACGAGCAGTACTTC. The whole variable domain, filled in from reference TRBV2 and TRBJ2-7, reads EPEVTQTPSHQVTQMGQEVILRCVPISNHLYFYWYRQILGQKVEFLVSFYNNEISEKSEIFDDQFSVERPDGSNFTLKIRSTKLEDSAMYFCASSTSGGGGYEQYFGPGTRLTVT.

This chain connects TRBV6-4 to TRBJ1-5, with unresolved D. The CDR3 spans 14 residues. The germline gives CDR1 MRHNA, CDR2 SNTAGT. The ends were cut back, 4 bases at V and 1 base at J, with 8 bases in the middle. CDR3 nucleotide sequence: TGTGCCAGCAGTGCCCTCCCCAGCAATCAGCCCCAGCATTTT. This encodes CASSALPSNQPQHF.

The chain links TRBV5-8 to TRBJ2-2; no reliable D call. V was cut by 1 base and J by 0 bases, with 10 bases left in between. CDR1 and CDR2 (germline): SGHTS, YDEGEE. CDR3 length: 16 residues. The CDR3 loop reads CASSLWAHANTGELFF. The CDR3 coding sequence is TGTGCCAGCAGCTTGTGGGCACATGCGAACACCGGGGAGCTGTTTTTT.

The CDR3 DNA sequence: TGTGCCAGCAAGAGGGGAGGGAATACAGATACGCAGTATTTT. It specifies CASKRGGNTDTQYF. The V gene is TRBV2, the J gene TRBJ2-3; 7 nucleotides agree with TRBD2. Germline V gives CDR1 SNHLY, CDR2 FYNNEI. This CDR3 comprises 14 residues. Trimming cost V 7 bases and J 3 bases; bases outside gene matches: 7. Looking up the rest from reference TRBV2 and TRBJ2-3 gives the full variable domain: EPEVTQTPSHQVTQMGQEVILRCVPISNHLYFYWYRQILGQKVEFLVSFYNNEISEKSEIFDDQFSVERPDGSNFTLKIRSTKLEDSAMYFCASKRGGNTDTQYFGPGTRLTVL.

CDR3 nucleotide sequence: TGCAGCGTTGAACGGGGACAGGGTGTAGGCGGCTACACCTTC. Translated: CSVERGQGVGGYTF. The V gene is TRBV29-1, the J gene TRBJ1-2; TRBD1 aligns across 9 bases. Looked up from germline, CDR1 is SQVTM and CDR2 is ANQGSEA. The CDR3 runs to 14 residues. Trimming removed 2 bases from V and 8 bases from J; junction bases left unmatched: 9.